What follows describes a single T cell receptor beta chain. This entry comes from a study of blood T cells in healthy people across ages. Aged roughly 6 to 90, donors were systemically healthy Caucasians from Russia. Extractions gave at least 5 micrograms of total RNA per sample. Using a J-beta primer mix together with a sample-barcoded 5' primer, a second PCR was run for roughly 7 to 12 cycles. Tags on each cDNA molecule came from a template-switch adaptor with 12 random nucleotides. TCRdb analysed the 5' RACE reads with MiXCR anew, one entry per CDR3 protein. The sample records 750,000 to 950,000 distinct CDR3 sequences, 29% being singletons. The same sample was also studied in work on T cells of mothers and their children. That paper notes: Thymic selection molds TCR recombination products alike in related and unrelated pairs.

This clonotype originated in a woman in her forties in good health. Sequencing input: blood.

The CDR3 DNA follows: TGTGCCAGCAGTTACGACAGGGAAAAACTGTTTTTT. Translated: CASSYDREKLFF. V is TRBV6-6 and J is TRBJ1-4; D is possibly TRBD1 (6 bases). Trimming stripped 2 bases from V and 8 bases from J, with 6 bases between. The germline CDR1 and CDR2 sequences are MNHNY and SVGAGI (reference sequence). CDR3 length: 12 residues.